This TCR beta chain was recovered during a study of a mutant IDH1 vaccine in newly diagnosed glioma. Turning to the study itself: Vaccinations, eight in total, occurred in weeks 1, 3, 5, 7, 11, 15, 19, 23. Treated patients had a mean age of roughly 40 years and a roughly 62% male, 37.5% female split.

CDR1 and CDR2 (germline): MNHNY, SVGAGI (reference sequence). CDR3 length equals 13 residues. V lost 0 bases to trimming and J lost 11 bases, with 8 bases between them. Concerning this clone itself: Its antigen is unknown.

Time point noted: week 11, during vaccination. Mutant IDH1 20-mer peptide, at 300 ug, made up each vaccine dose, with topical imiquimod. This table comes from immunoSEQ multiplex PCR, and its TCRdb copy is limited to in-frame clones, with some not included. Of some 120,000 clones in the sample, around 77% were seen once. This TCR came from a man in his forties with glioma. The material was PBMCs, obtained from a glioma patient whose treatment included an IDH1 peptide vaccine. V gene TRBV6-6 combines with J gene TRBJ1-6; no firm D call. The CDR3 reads CASSYSNSAPLHF. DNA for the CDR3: TGTGCCAGCAGTTACTCAAATTCGGCACCCCTCCACTTT.